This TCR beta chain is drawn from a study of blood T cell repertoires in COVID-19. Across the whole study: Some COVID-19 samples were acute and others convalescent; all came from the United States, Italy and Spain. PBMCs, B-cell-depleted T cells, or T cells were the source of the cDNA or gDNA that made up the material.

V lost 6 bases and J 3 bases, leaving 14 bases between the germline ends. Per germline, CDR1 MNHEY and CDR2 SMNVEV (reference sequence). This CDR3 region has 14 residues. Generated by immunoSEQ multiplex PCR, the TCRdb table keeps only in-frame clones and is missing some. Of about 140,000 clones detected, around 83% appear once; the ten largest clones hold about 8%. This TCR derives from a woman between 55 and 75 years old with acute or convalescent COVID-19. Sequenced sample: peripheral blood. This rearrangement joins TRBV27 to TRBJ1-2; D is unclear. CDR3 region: CASSETGGYYGYTF. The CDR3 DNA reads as TGTGCCAGCAGCGAAACCGGAGGCTACTATGGCTACACCTTC.